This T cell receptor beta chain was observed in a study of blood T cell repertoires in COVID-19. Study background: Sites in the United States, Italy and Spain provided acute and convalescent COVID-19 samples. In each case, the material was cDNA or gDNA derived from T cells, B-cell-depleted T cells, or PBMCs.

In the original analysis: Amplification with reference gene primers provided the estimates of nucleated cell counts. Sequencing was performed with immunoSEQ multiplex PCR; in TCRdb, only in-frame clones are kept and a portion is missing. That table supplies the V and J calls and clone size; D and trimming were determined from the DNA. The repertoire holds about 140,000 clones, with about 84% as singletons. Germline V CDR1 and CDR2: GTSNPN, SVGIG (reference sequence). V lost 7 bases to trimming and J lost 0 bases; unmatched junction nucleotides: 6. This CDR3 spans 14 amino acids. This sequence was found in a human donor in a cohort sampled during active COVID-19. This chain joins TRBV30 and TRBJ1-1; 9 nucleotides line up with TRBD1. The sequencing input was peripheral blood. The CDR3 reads CALDRGFMNTEAFF. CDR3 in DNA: TGTGCCTTGGACAGGGGATTCATGAACACTGAAGCTTTCTTT.